These T cell receptor beta chains were read from a single sample in a study of cytomegalovirus exposure and HLA in healthy donors. Clones were read by immunoSEQ multiplex PCR, and TCRdb kept only the in-frame ones, dropping some. This sample contains 100,000 to 150,000 clones. Sequencing input: PBMCs. These receptors came from a young man in good health and CMV-seronegative. CDR3s include the opening cysteine and the closing phenylalanine or tryptophan. D genes are given only for firm matches.

d_gene,j_gene,v_gene,CDR3aa,CDR3nt
NA,TRBJ1-1,TRBV6-1,CASSDEGGPVVEAFF,TGTGCCAGCAGTGATGAGGGGGGGCCCGTCGTAGAAGCTTTCTTT
NA,TRBJ1-2,TRBV6-5,CASSSLEKSYGYTF,TGTGCCAGCAGTAGCCTTGAGAAGAGCTATGGCTACACCTTC
TRBD1,TRBJ2-2,TRBV7-2,CASSLEVGGQGDTGELFF,TGTGCCAGCAGCTTAGAGGTCGGTGGGCAGGGGGACACCGGGGAGCTGTTTTTT
TRBD2,TRBJ2-7,TRBV27,CASRDRGDYGKAPYEQYF,TGTGCCAGCAGAGATCGCGGGGACTACGGCAAAGCCCCCTACGAGCAGTACTTC
NA,TRBJ1-1,TRBV7-3,CASSQDSNTEAFF,TGTGCCAGCAGCCAGGACAGTAACACTGAAGCTTTCTTT
TRBD1,TRBJ1-6,TRBV7-9,CASSNRDRGEDSPLHF,TGTGCCAGCAGCAATAGGGACAGGGGAGAGGATTCACCCCTCCACTTT
NA,TRBJ2-4,TRBV5-1,CASRESEAKNIQYF,TGCGCCAGTAGGGAGTCGGAAGCCAAAAACATTCAGTACTTC
TRBD1,TRBJ2-3,TRBV5-1,CASSLERGLSVTQYF,TGCGCCAGCAGCTTGGAGAGGGGGCTCTCAGTCACGCAGTATTTT
NA,TRBJ1-1,TRBV2,CASPWTLNTEAFF,TGTGCCAGCCCATGGACACTGAACACTGAAGCTTTCTTT
NA,TRBJ1-2,TRBV19,CASSIGEFGYTF,TGTGCCAGTAGTATCGGGGAATTTGGCTACACCTTC
TRBD2,TRBJ2-1,TRBV7-3,CASSLSASGSYNEQFF,TGTGCCAGCAGCTTATCGGCTAGCGGTTCCTACAATGAGCAGTTCTTC
NA,TRBJ2-7,TRBV11-2,CASSLVGGLEQYEQYF,TGTGCCAGCAGCTTAGTCGGGGGTTTGGAGCAGTACGAGCAGTACTTC
TRBD1,TRBJ1-1,TRBV2,CAILPKQGGTEAFF,TGTGCCATCCTACCAAAACAGGGGGGCACTGAAGCTTTCTTT
NA,TRBJ1-4,TRBV7-3,CASSVTGQGNEKLFF,TGTGCCAGCAGCGTTACAGGGCAGGGTAATGAAAAACTGTTTTTT
TRBD2,TRBJ2-7,TRBV30,CAWSPGLAREQYF,TGTGCCTGGAGCCCCGGACTAGCGCGGGAGCAGTACTTC
TRBD1,TRBJ2-7,TRBV7-8,CASRLDRVGSYEQYF,TGTGCCAGCAGACTGGACAGGGTGGGCTCCTACGAGCAGTACTTC
TRBD2,TRBJ2-2,TRBV5-1,CASSEAGGNTGELFF,TGCGCCAGCAGCGAAGCGGGAGGTAACACCGGGGAGCTGTTTTTT